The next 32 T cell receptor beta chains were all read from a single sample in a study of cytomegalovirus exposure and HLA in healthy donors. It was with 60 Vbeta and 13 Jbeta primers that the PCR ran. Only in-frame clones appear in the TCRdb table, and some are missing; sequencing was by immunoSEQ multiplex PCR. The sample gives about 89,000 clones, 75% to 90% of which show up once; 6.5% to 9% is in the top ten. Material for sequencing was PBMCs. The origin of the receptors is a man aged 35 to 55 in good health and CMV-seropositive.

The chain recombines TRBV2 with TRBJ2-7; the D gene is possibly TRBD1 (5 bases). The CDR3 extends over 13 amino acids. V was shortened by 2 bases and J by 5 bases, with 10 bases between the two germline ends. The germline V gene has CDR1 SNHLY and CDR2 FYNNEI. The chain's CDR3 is CASSESLGDEQYF. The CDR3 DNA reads TGTGCCAGCAGTGAATCCCTAGGGGACGAGCAGTACTTC. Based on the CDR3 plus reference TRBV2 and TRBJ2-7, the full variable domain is EPEVTQTPSHQVTQMGQEVILRCVPISNHLYFYWYRQILGQKVEFLVSFYNNEISEKSEIFDDQFSVERPDGSNFTLKIRSTKLEDSAMYFCASSESLGDEQYFGPGTRLTVT.

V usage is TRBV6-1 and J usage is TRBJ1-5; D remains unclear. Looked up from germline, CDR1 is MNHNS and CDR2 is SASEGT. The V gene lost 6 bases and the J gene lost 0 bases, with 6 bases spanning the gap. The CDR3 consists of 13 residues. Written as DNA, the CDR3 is TGTGCCAGCAGCCCTTATAGCAATCAGCCCCAGCATTTT. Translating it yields CASSPYSNQPQHF.

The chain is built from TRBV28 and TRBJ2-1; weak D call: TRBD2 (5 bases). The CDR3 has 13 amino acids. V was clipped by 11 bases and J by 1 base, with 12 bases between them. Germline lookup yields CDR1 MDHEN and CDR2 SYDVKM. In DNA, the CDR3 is TGTGCCTCCCAAGGAGGTTCCTACAATGAGCAGTTCTTC. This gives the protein CASQGGSYNEQFF.

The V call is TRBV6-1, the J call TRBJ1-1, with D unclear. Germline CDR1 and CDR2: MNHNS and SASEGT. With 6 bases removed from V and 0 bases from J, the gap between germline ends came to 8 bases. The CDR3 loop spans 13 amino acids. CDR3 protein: CASRWQMNTEAFF. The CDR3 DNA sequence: TGTGCCAGCAGATGGCAGATGAACACTGAAGCTTTCTTT.

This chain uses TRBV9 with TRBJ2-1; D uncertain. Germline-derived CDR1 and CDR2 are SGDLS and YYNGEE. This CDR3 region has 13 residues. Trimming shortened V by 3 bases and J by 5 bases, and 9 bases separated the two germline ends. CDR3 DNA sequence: TGTGCCAGCAGCGACCAAATAGACAATGAGCAGTTCTTC. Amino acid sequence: CASSDQIDNEQFF. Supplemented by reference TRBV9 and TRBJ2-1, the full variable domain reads DSGVTQTPKHLITATGQRVTLRCSPRSGDLSVYWYQQSLDQGLQFLIQYYNGEERAKGNILERFSAQQFPDLHSELNLSSLELGDSALYFCASSDQIDNEQFFGPGTRLTVL.

CDR3 coding DNA: TGTGCCAGCAGCGCCCTCGGAGAGTCCTACGAGCAGTACTTC. This encodes CASSALGESYEQYF. The V gene is TRBV11-2, the J gene TRBJ2-7; D gene uncertain. Between the trimmed V and J ends, which lost 5 bases and 1 base, there was a span of 12 bases. The CDR3 extends over 14 amino acids. The germline CDR1 and CDR2 sequences are SGHAT and FQNNGV.

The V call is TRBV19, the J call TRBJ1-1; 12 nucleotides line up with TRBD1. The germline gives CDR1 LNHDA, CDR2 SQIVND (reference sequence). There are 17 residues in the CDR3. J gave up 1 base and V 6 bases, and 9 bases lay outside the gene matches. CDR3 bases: TGTGCCAGTAGACCCACCCGGGACAGGGGGCGGAACACTGAAGCTTTCTTT. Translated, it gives CASRPTRDRGRNTEAFF. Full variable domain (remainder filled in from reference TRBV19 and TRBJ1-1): DGGITQSPKYLFRKEGQNVTLSCEQNLNHDAMYWYRQDPGQGLRLIYYSQIVNDFQKGDIAEGYSVSREKKESFPLTVTSAQKNPTAFYLCASRPTRDRGRNTEAFFGQGTRLTVV.

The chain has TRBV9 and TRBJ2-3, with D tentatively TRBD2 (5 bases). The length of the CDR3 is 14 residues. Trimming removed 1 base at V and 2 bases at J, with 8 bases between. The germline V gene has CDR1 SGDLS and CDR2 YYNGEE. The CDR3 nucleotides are TGTGCCAGCAGCGTAAACGGGATCACAGATACGCAGTATTTT. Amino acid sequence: CASSVNGITDTQYF.

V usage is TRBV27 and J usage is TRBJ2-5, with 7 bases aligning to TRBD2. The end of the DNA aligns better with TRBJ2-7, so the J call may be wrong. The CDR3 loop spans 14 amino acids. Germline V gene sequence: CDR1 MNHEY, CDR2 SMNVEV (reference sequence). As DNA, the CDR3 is TGTGCCAGCAGAATGAGCGGGAACTCCTACGAGCAGTACTTC. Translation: CASRMSGNSYEQYF.

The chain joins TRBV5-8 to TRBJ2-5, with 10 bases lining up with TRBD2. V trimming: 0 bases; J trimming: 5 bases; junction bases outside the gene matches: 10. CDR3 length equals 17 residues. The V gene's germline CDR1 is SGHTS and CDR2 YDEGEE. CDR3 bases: TGTGCCAGCAGCTTGGCCGGTCTAGCGGGGGCTATGGAGACCCAGTACTTC. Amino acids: CASSLAGLAGAMETQYF. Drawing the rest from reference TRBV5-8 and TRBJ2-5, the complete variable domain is EAGVTQSPTHLIKTRGQQATLRCSPISGHTSVYWYQQALGLGLQFLLWYDEGEERNRGNFPPRFSGRQFPNYSSELNVNALELEDSALYLCASSLAGLAGAMETQYFGPGTRLLVL.

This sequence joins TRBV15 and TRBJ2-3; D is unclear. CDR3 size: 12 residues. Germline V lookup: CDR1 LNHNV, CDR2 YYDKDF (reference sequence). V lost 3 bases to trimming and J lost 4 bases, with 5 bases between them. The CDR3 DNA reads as TGTGCCACCAGCAGTAGAGCAGATACGCAGTATTTT. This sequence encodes CATSSRADTQYF.

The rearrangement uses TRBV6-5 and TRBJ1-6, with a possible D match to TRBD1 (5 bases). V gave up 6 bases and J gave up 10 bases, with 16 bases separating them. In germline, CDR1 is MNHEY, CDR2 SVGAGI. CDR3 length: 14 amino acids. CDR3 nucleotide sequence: TGTGCCAGCAGCAGGGAAGGTAACCGATCACCCCTCCACTTT. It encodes CASSREGNRSPLHF.

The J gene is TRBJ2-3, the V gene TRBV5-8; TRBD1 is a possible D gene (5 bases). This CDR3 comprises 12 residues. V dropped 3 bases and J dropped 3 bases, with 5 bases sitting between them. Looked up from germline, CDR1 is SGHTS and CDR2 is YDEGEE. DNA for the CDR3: TGTGCCAGCAGCTACAGGACAGATACGCAGTATTTT. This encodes CASSYRTDTQYF.

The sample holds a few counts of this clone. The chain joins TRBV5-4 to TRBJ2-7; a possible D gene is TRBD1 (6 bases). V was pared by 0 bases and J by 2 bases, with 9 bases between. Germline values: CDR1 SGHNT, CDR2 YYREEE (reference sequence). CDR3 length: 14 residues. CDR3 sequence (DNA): TGTGCCAGCAGCTTGGCCAGGGGTGCCTACGAGCAGTACTTC. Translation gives CASSLARGAYEQYF.

CDR3 sequence reads: CASSFRGGTEAFF. The CDR3 DNA is TGTGCCAGCAGCTTTCGGGGGGGCACTGAAGCTTTCTTT. The gene calls are TRBV5-8 and TRBJ1-1, with TRBD1 as a possible D gene (5 bases). The length of the CDR3 is 13 residues. The V and J ends lost 2 bases and 4 bases respectively, with 9 bases between them. CDR1 and CDR2 (germline): SGHTS, YDEGEE.

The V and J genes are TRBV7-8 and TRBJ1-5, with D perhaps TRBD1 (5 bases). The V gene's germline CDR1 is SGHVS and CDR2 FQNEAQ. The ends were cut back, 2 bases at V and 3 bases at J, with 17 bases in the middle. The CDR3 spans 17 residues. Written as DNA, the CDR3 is TGTGCCAGCAGCTTACGCAGGGAAAGGCCGTACAATCAGCCCCAGCATTTT. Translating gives CASSLRRERPYNQPQHF.

CDR3 loop: CASSQSGTRKTQYF. As DNA, the CDR3 is TGCGCCAGCAGCCAATCCGGGACTAGGAAGACCCAGTACTTC. The chain carries TRBV4-1 and TRBJ2-5, with 8 bases aligning to TRBD2. Losses at the gene ends were 2 bases for V and 6 bases for J; bases not matched to a gene: 5. CDR3 length equals 14 residues. CDR1 is MGHRA, CDR2 YSYEKL, per germline.

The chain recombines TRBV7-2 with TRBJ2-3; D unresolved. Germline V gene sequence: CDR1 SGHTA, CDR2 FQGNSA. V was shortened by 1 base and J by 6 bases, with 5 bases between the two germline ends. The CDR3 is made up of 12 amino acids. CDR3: CASSLGPDTQYF. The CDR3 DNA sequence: TGTGCCAGCAGCTTAGGTCCTGATACGCAGTATTTT.

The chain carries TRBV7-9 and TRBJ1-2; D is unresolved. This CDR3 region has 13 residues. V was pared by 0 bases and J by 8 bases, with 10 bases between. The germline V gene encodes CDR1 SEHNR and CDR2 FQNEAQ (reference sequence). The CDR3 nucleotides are TGTGCCAGCAGCTTAGCGGACTCGCGGGGCTACACCTTC. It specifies CASSLADSRGYTF.

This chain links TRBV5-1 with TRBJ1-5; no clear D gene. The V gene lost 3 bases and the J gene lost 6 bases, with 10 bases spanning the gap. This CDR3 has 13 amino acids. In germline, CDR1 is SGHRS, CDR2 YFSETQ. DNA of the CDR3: TGCGCCAGCAGCTCCCCGGTTGGTCAGCCCCAGCATTTT. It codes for CASSSPVGQPQHF.

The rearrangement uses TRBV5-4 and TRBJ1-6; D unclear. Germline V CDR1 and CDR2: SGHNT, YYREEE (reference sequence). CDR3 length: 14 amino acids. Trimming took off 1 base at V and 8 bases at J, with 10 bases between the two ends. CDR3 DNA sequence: TGTGCCAGCAGCTTGCGGGGTGGTGATTCACCCCTCCACTTT. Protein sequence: CASSLRGGDSPLHF.

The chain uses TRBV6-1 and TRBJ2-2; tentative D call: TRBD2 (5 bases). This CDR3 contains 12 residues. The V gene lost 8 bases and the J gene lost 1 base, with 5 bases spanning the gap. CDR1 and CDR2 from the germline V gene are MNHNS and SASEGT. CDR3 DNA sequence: TGTGCCAGCCGGGGGAACACCGGGGAGCTGTTTTTT. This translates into CASRGNTGELFF.

DNA of the CDR3: TGTGCCAGCAGCCCACACACGACAGGGGCCCATGAGCAGTTCTTC. Its protein is CASSPHTTGAHEQFF. The gene calls are TRBV7-3 and TRBJ2-1; 8 nucleotides line up with TRBD1. V lost 5 bases, J lost 8 bases, and 11 bases stayed unmatched. This CDR3 has 15 amino acids. The germline V gene encodes CDR1 SGHTA and CDR2 FQGTGA.

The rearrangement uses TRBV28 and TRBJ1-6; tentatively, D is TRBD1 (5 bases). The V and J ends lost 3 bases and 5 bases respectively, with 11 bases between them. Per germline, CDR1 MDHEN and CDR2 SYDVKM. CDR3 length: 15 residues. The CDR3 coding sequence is TGTGCCAGCAGTTTCCGGACAACTGATAATTCACCCCTCCACTTT. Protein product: CASSFRTTDNSPLHF.

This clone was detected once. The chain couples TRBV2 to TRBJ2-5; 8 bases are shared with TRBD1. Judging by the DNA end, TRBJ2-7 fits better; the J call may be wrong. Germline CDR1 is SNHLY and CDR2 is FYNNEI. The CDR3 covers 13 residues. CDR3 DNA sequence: TGTGCCAGCAGTGGGACAGGGTGGTACGAGCAGTACTTC. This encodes CASSGTGWYEQYF.

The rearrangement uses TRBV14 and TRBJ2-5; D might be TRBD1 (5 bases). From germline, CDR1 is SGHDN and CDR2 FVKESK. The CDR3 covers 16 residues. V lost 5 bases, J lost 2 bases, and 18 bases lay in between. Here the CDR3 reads CASSVYPRVPQETQYF. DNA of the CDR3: TGTGCCAGCAGCGTCTACCCCAGGGTTCCTCAAGAGACCCAGTACTTC.

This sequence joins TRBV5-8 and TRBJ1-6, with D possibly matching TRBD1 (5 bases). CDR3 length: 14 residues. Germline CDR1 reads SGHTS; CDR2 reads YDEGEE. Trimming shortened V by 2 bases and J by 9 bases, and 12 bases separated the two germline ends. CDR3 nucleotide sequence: TGTGCCAGCAGCTTTCGGGGGATGGGTTCACCCCTCCACTTT. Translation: CASSFRGMGSPLHF.

The CDR3 loop is CASSPGTGVLYGYTF. As DNA, the CDR3 is TGTGCCAGCAGCCCCGGGACAGGGGTCCTCTATGGCTACACCTTC. The V and J genes are TRBV5-7 and TRBJ1-2; 10 nucleotides line up with TRBD1. TRBV5-7 is filed as an ORF, its function uncertain. The J segment lost 4 bases and the V segment lost 4 bases, leaving 7 bases of the junction unmatched. This CDR3 has 15 amino acids.

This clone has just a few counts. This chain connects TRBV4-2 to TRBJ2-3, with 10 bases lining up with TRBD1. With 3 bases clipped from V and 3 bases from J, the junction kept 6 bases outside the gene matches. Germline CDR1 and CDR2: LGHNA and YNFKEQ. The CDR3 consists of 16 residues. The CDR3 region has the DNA TGTGCCAGCAGCCAGGAGGACAGGGGGTTGACAGATACGCAGTATTTT. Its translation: CASSQEDRGLTDTQYF.

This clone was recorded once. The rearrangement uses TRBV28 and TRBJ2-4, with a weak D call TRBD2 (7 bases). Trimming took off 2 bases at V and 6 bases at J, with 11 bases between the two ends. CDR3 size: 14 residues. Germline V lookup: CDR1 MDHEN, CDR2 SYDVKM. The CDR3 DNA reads TGTGCCAGCAGTTTAAAGGGGGGGTTAAACATTCAGTACTTC. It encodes CASSLKGGLNIQYF.

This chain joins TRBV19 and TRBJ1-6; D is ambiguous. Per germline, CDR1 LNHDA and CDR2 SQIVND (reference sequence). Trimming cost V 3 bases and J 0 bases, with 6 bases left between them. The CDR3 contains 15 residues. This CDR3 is CASSITSSYNSPLHF. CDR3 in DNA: TGTGCCAGTAGTATCACCAGCTCCTATAATTCACCCCTCCACTTT.

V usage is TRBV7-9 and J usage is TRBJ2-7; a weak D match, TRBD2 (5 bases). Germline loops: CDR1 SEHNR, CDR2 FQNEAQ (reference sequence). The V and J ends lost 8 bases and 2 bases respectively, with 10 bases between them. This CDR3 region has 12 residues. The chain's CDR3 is CASEGVTYEQYF. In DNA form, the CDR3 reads TGTGCCAGCGAGGGCGTAACCTACGAGCAGTACTTC. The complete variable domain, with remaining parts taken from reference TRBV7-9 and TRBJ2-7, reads DTGVSQNPRHKITKRGQNVTFRCDPISEHNRLYWYRQTLGQGPEFLTYFQNEAQLEKSRLLSDRFSAERPKGSFSTLEIQRTEQGDSAMYLCASEGVTYEQYFGPGTRLTVT.